These T cell receptor beta chains were read from a single sample in a study of breast tumors, draining lymph nodes, adjacent tissues. TCRdb fed the multiplex PCR reads into MiXCR, producing one record per CDR3 protein. The sample holds under 250,000 distinct CDR3 sequences, about a third seen once. The specimen sequenced was axillary lymph node tissue. These TCRs come from a female donor with breast cancer. Some clones in this sample may be carry-over from other donors' samples. Both conserved end residues are part of each CDR3. The order of the fields is CDR3 DNA, CDR3 protein, J gene, V gene, clone size, D gene. The D gene is left open where the match is weak. Clone size is given for some rows only: seen once, a few or many times, or a class if the clone is expanded.

CDR3 DNA: TGTGCCAGCAGCTTATTGACAGGGGAAAACACCTTC
CDR3 protein: CASSLLTGENTF
J gene: TRBJ1-2
V gene: TRBV7-9
clone size: -
D gene: TRBD1

CDR3 DNA: TGTGCCAGCTCGCCTCGGGAAGGGAGTTCCAATCAGCCCCAGCATTTT
CDR3 protein: CASSPREGSSNQPQHF
J gene: TRBJ1-5
V gene: TRBV18
clone size: -
D gene: -

CDR3 DNA: TGTGCCAGCAAGGAGCGGTCAGGGACAGCAAACTATGGCTACACCTTC
CDR3 protein: CASKERSGTANYGYTF
J gene: TRBJ1-2
V gene: TRBV6-6
clone size: many
D gene: TRBD1

CDR3 DNA: TGTGCCAGCAGTGCCCAGTCTAGCACAGATACGCAGTATTTT
CDR3 protein: CASSAQSSTDTQYF
J gene: TRBJ2-3
V gene: TRBV12-3/TRBV12-4
clone size: -
D gene: -

CDR3 DNA: TGCAGTGCTAGGCGACAGGGAGGGGGCTACGAGCAGTACTTC
CDR3 protein: CSARRQGGGYEQYF
J gene: TRBJ2-7
V gene: TRBV20-1
clone size: many
D gene: -

CDR3 DNA: TGCAGTGCCAAGACAGGGGTTCAGCCCCAGCATTTT
CDR3 protein: CSAKTGVQPQHF
J gene: TRBJ1-5
V gene: TRBV20-1
clone size: many
D gene: TRBD1

CDR3 DNA: TGTGCCAGCAGTGCATACAGGGATTTAAGCTATGGCTACACCTTC
CDR3 protein: CASSAYRDLSYGYTF
J gene: TRBJ1-2
V gene: TRBV2
clone size: -
D gene: -

CDR3 DNA: TGTGCCAGCAGCCCAATTTCCGGACAGCGGGCTGACACTGAAGCTTTCTTT
CDR3 protein: CASSPISGQRADTEAFF
J gene: TRBJ1-1
V gene: TRBV7-2
clone size: few
D gene: -

CDR3 DNA: TGCAGTGCCTATCGCCCGGGACTAGGACGCGAGCAGTACTTC
CDR3 protein: CSAYRPGLGREQYF
J gene: TRBJ2-7
V gene: TRBV20-1
clone size: many
D gene: TRBD2

CDR3 DNA: TGTGCCAGCAGCCACCGAGACCTCCGACAGGGGCGAGACGAGCAGTACTTC
CDR3 protein: CASSHRDLRQGRDEQYF
J gene: TRBJ2-7
V gene: TRBV7-2
clone size: many
D gene: TRBD1

CDR3 DNA: TGTGCCAGCAGTTACCAACTAGCGCGCGGCACAGATACGCAGTATTTT
CDR3 protein: CASSYQLARGTDTQYF
J gene: TRBJ2-3
V gene: TRBV6-5
clone size: -
D gene: TRBD2

CDR3 DNA: TGTGCTAGTGGTTTGATCTTACTAGCGGGAGGGAGAACAGATACGCAGTATTTT
CDR3 protein: CASGLILLAGGRTDTQYF
J gene: TRBJ2-3
V gene: TRBV12-5
clone size: -
D gene: TRBD2

CDR3 DNA: TGCAGTGCTAGATGTAGCGGGTGGGGTCAAAACATTCAGTACTTC
CDR3 protein: CSARCSGWGQNIQYF
J gene: TRBJ2-4
V gene: TRBV20-1
clone size: -
D gene: TRBD2

CDR3 DNA: TGTGCCACCAGTGCCCCCGTACCGGGGATAAATGAGCAGTTCTTC
CDR3 protein: CATSAPVPGINEQFF
J gene: TRBJ2-1
V gene: TRBV24-1
clone size: -
D gene: -

CDR3 DNA: TGTGCCAGCAGTTTTTACGCAGCGGGCCGACGATGGGAGCAGTTCTTC
CDR3 protein: CASSFYAAGRRWEQFF
J gene: TRBJ2-1
V gene: TRBV28
clone size: few
D gene: -

CDR3 DNA: TGTGCCAGCAAAGATGGGACAGACTATGGCTACACCTTC
CDR3 protein: CASKDGTDYGYTF
J gene: TRBJ1-2
V gene: TRBV6-1
clone size: many
D gene: TRBD1

CDR3 DNA: TGCGCCAGCAGCTTCCAGGGCGTAGATTCACCCCTCCACTTT
CDR3 protein: CASSFQGVDSPLHF
J gene: TRBJ1-6
V gene: TRBV5-1
clone size: many
D gene: -

CDR3 DNA: TGTGCCAGCAGTCACTCGATGGCTAGCGGGAGTGGCAATGAGCAGTTCTTC
CDR3 protein: CASSHSMASGSGNEQFF
J gene: TRBJ2-1
V gene: TRBV6-5
clone size: -
D gene: TRBD2

CDR3 DNA: TGTGCCAGCAGCTCAACAGGACAGTACAATTCACCCCTCCACTTT
CDR3 protein: CASSSTGQYNSPLHF
J gene: TRBJ1-6
V gene: TRBV11-2
clone size: many
D gene: -

CDR3 DNA: TGTGCCAGCAGGCACGGACCGGGCTACGAGCAGTACTTC
CDR3 protein: CASRHGPGYEQYF
J gene: TRBJ2-7
V gene: TRBV7-9
clone size: many
D gene: -

CDR3 DNA: TGTGCCAGCAGCTTAGTGTCCAGCGGTAATTCACCCCTCCACTTT
CDR3 protein: CASSLVSSGNSPLHF
J gene: TRBJ1-6
V gene: TRBV7-9
clone size: -
D gene: -

CDR3 DNA: TGTGCCAGTATCTCCACCTTAGGAACCGGGGAGCTGTTTTTT
CDR3 protein: CASISTLGTGELFF
J gene: TRBJ2-2
V gene: TRBV19
clone size: many
D gene: -

CDR3 DNA: TGTGCCACGGCACAGGGGTCCGAAAAACTATTTTTT
CDR3 protein: CATAQGSEKLFF
J gene: TRBJ1-4
V gene: TRBV15
clone size: -
D gene: TRBD1

CDR3 DNA: TGTGCCAGCAGTGCCCGATCGACCTCCTACGAGCAGTACTTC
CDR3 protein: CASSARSTSYEQYF
J gene: TRBJ2-7
V gene: TRBV6-5
clone size: many
D gene: -

CDR3 DNA: TGCGCCAGCAGCGTAGGGGACAGACCTTACGTTGAGCAGTTCTTC
CDR3 protein: CASSVGDRPYVEQFF
J gene: TRBJ2-1
V gene: TRBV5-1
clone size: many
D gene: TRBD1

CDR3 DNA: TGTGCCTGGAGTGCGAGACTAGCGGGAGACGAGCAGTACTTC
CDR3 protein: CAWSARLAGDEQYF
J gene: TRBJ2-7
V gene: TRBV30
clone size: many
D gene: TRBD2

CDR3 DNA: TGTGCCAGTAGTAGCCTGGGCGCCGGGACTGCCTACGAGCAGTACTTC
CDR3 protein: CASSSLGAGTAYEQYF
J gene: TRBJ2-7
V gene: TRBV19
clone size: -
D gene: -

CDR3 DNA: TGTGCCAGCAGCTTCCGGACAGGGGCCCCCACAGATACGCAGTATTTT
CDR3 protein: CASSFRTGAPTDTQYF
J gene: TRBJ2-3
V gene: TRBV3-1
clone size: -
D gene: TRBD1

CDR3 DNA: TGTGCCAGCAGCATTAGTAGGGACGGGACCTACGAGCAGTACTTC
CDR3 protein: CASSISRDGTYEQYF
J gene: TRBJ2-7
V gene: TRBV7-9
clone size: -
D gene: -

CDR3 DNA: TGTGCCAGCAGCCCTCCCGGGACAACACATCCAGCTTTCTTT
CDR3 protein: CASSPPGTTHPAFF
J gene: TRBJ1-1
V gene: TRBV7-3
clone size: many
D gene: -

CDR3 DNA: TGTGCCAGCAGCACCATACCGGGACTAGCAAACGCCGGGGAGCTGTTTTTT
CDR3 protein: CASSTIPGLANAGELFF
J gene: TRBJ2-2
V gene: TRBV7-8
clone size: many
D gene: TRBD2

CDR3 DNA: TGTGCCAGCAGTGTGAGTCTAGCGGGAGTCGATGAGCAGTTCTTC
CDR3 protein: CASSVSLAGVDEQFF
J gene: TRBJ2-1
V gene: TRBV2
clone size: -
D gene: TRBD2

CDR3 DNA: TGTGCCAGCAGCCCCCGGACAGGGGGCCTATTACGGCCCCATGAGCAGTTCTTC
CDR3 protein: CASSPRTGGLLRPHEQFF
J gene: TRBJ2-1
V gene: TRBV9
clone size: many
D gene: TRBD1

CDR3 DNA: TGTGCCAGCAGTCGAGGGGCCCCGAACACTGAAGCTTTCTTT
CDR3 protein: CASSRGAPNTEAFF
J gene: TRBJ1-1
V gene: TRBV11-3
clone size: few
D gene: -

CDR3 DNA: TGCGCAACCGACGGGGTAAGTGGGGAAAAACTGTTTTTT
CDR3 protein: CATDGVSGEKLFF
J gene: TRBJ1-4
V gene: TRBV5-1
clone size: many
D gene: -

CDR3 DNA: TGCAGTGCTAGAGATTGGGGACTAGCGGGAGGAGGTGAGCAGTATTTT
CDR3 protein: CSARDWGLAGGGEQYF
J gene: TRBJ2-3
V gene: TRBV20-1
clone size: -
D gene: TRBD2

CDR3 DNA: TGTGCCACACGGGACAGGGTTCAGCCCCAGCATTTT
CDR3 protein: CATRDRVQPQHF
J gene: TRBJ1-5
V gene: TRBV15
clone size: -
D gene: TRBD1

CDR3 DNA: TGCAGCGTTGAGGTCAATGAGCAGTTCTTC
CDR3 protein: CSVEVNEQFF
J gene: TRBJ2-1
V gene: TRBV29-1
clone size: many
D gene: -

CDR3 DNA: TGTGCCAGCTCACCACCGGCCAGGGCGGACTACGAGCAGTACTTC
CDR3 protein: CASSPPARADYEQYF
J gene: TRBJ2-7
V gene: TRBV18
clone size: many
D gene: -

CDR3 DNA: TGCAGTGCTAGAGATGCCCTGGGGGGGGCGCCCTACAATGAGCAGTTCTTC
CDR3 protein: CSARDALGGAPYNEQFF
J gene: TRBJ2-1
V gene: TRBV20-1
clone size: few
D gene: -

CDR3 DNA: TGCAGTGCGAAGGACAGGGGGCGCTTAGATGAGCAGTATTTT
CDR3 protein: CSAKDRGRLDEQYF
J gene: TRBJ2-3
V gene: TRBV20-1
clone size: -
D gene: TRBD1

CDR3 DNA: TGTGCCACCAGCAGTATGGCAGGGCTTAACACTGAAGCTTTCTTT
CDR3 protein: CATSSMAGLNTEAFF
J gene: TRBJ1-1
V gene: TRBV15
clone size: many
D gene: -

CDR3 DNA: TGCAGTGCTAGAGAACCCTTTGTTGGAAGAAACACCATATATTTT
CDR3 protein: CSAREPFVGRNTIYF
J gene: TRBJ1-3
V gene: TRBV20-1
clone size: many
D gene: -

CDR3 DNA: TGCAGTGCTAGAGATCCTCCTACCAGACAGGGGGCCTTCTACGAGCAGTACTTC
CDR3 protein: CSARDPPTRQGAFYEQYF
J gene: TRBJ2-7
V gene: TRBV20-1
clone size: many
D gene: TRBD1

CDR3 DNA: TGTGCCAGCAGCTTTAGGAGAGAGACCCAGTACTTC
CDR3 protein: CASSFRRETQYF
J gene: TRBJ2-5
V gene: TRBV5-6
clone size: many
D gene: -

CDR3 DNA: TGCAGCCGTTCCGGGACTAGCGGGAACTACGAGCAGTACTTC
CDR3 protein: CSRSGTSGNYEQYF
J gene: TRBJ2-7
V gene: TRBV29-1
clone size: -
D gene: TRBD2

CDR3 DNA: TGCAGTGCTAGGGGCGGGGGGATGCTATTTACGCAGTATTTT
CDR3 protein: CSARGGGMLFTQYF
J gene: TRBJ2-3
V gene: TRBV20-1
clone size: many
D gene: TRBD2

CDR3 DNA: TGTGCTAGAGGGGGACAGGGGCGAACTTGTAATTCACCCCTCCACTTT
CDR3 protein: CARGGQGRTCNSPLHF
J gene: TRBJ1-6
V gene: TRBV25-1
clone size: -
D gene: TRBD1

CDR3 DNA: TGTGCCAGCTCATCGACAGGGGACGAGCAGTACTTC
CDR3 protein: CASSSTGDEQYF
J gene: TRBJ2-7
V gene: TRBV18
clone size: many
D gene: TRBD1

CDR3 DNA: TGTGCCAGCAGCTTGATGGACAGATCCTATGGCTACACCTTC
CDR3 protein: CASSLMDRSYGYTF
J gene: TRBJ1-2
V gene: TRBV5-5
clone size: -
D gene: -